The 3 T cell receptor beta chains in this list originate from one sample, sequenced in a study of cytomegalovirus exposure and HLA in healthy donors. 60 Vbeta and 13 Jbeta primers were used in PCR. Data came from immunoSEQ multiplex PCR; TCRdb stores just in-frame clones and leaves some out. The table lists roughly 80,000 clones, under 70% of them singletons. The sample consisted of PBMCs. These receptors originate from a man aged 25 to 40 in good health and CMV-seropositive.

The J gene is TRBJ2-5, the V gene TRBV30; 7 bases are shared with TRBD1. The J call is in doubt because the DNA end fits TRBJ2-7 better. In germline, CDR1 is GTSNPN, CDR2 SVGIG (reference sequence). This CDR3 contains 13 residues. Here the CDR3 DNA reads TGTGCCGCAAACCGGGACAGTACCTACGAGCAGTACTTC. Protein product: CAANRDSTYEQYF.

V gene TRBV5-1 combines with J gene TRBJ2-7; 7 bases are shared with TRBD1. CDR3 length: 15 amino acids. CDR1 is SGHRS, CDR2 YFSETQ, per germline. V gave up 0 bases and J gave up 5 bases; unmatched junction bases: 8. DNA for the CDR3: TGCGCCAGCAGCTTGGTTCTCCAGGGGGAGAACGAGCAGTACTTC. This gives the protein CASSLVLQGENEQYF.

This clone has just a few counts. V gene TRBV6-5 combines with J gene TRBJ1-4, with 8 bases aligning to TRBD1. The V gene end was trimmed by 6 bases and the J gene end by 7 bases; junction bases not matched to a gene: 7. Per the germline V gene, CDR1 is MNHEY and CDR2 is SVGAGI. There are 14 residues in the CDR3. CDR3 in DNA: TGTGCCAGCAGGCGGACAGGGCAAGCTGAAAAACTGTTTTTT. Residues: CASRRTGQAEKLFF.